The 16 T cell receptor beta chains below come from one sample, sequenced in a study of shared clonotypes between healthy human individuals. Method: immunoSEQ multiplex PCR; TCRdb's copy keeps in-frame clones and lacks some. This table has about 2.3 million clones, 93% appearing once. The sample consisted of naive CD4+ T cells from PBMCs. This sample's subset: CD45RA+ positively selected. These receptors were obtained from a man aged 18 to 30 in good health. Some clones in this sample may be carry-over from other donors' samples.

The chain carries TRBV7-2 and TRBJ2-3; 8 bases align to TRBD2. V lost 2 bases and J lost 4; bases outside the gene matches: 8. The CDR3 sequence is 16 residues long. Germline V gene sequence: CDR1 SGHTA, CDR2 FQGNSA. For the CDR3, the DNA is TGTGCCAGCAGCTTATCGGCAGGGCGGGGGGCAGATACGCAGTATTTT. Translating it yields CASSLSAGRGADTQYF.

The rearrangement links TRBV30 to TRBJ1-5; TRBD1 aligns across 9 bases. CDR1 is GTSNPN, CDR2 SVGIG, per germline (reference sequence). The V segment lost 1 base and the J segment 7 bases; nucleotides outside the gene matches: 5. The CDR3 is made up of 14 amino acids. CDR3 in DNA: TGTGCCTGGAGTGGCGGACAGGGGAAACAGCCCCAGCATTTT. As protein: CAWSGGQGKQPQHF.

This rearrangement joins TRBV5-1 to TRBJ2-3, with TRBD1 matching over 9 bases. J was trimmed by 0 bases and V by 4 bases; bases with no gene match: 3. CDR3 length: 15 residues. CDR1 is SGHRS, CDR2 YFSETQ, per germline. The CDR3 DNA reads as TGCGCCAGCAGCCAGGGACAGGGCAGCACAGATACGCAGTATTTT. Its protein product is CASSQGQGSTDTQYF.

The CDR3 spells CAANTRGGLETQYF. CDR3 in DNA: TGTGCCGCTAATACCAGGGGGGGATTGGAGACCCAGTACTTC. V usage is TRBV6-1 and J usage is TRBJ2-5; the D gene could be TRBD1 or TRBD2 (7 bases each). V lost 11 bases to trimming and J lost 5 bases, with 21 bases between them. The V gene's germline CDR1 is MNHNS and CDR2 SASEGT. This CDR3 region has 14 residues.

In the case of this clone: Other DNA sequences in this sample translate to the same CDR3. The chain combines TRBV7-9 with TRBJ1-2; D may be TRBD1 (5 bases). V gave up 3 bases and J gave up 2 bases, with 10 bases separating them. Germline V gene data show CDR1 as SEHNR and CDR2 as FQNEAQ (reference sequence). The CDR3 spans 14 residues. CDR3 protein: CASSFGTANYGYTF. The CDR3 DNA is TGTGCCAGCAGCTTCGGGACCGCGAACTATGGCTACACCTTC.

The chain uses TRBV9 and TRBJ2-2, with a weak D call TRBD2 (5 bases). CDR3 size: 13 residues. The V gene's germline CDR1 is SGDLS and CDR2 YYNGEE. The V and J ends lost 4 bases and 3 bases respectively, with 7 bases between them. The CDR3 DNA sequence: TGTGCCAGCAGCTCAGCGGACACCGGGGAGCTGTTTTTT. The encoded protein is CASSSADTGELFF.

J is TRBJ2-1 and V is TRBV7-9; 9 bases are shared with TRBD2. The ends lost 3 bases at V and 5 bases at J; junction bases unmatched: 5. This CDR3 spans 15 amino acids. Germline CDR1 is SEHNR and CDR2 is FQNEAQ (reference sequence). The CDR3 sequence is CASSFGAGGDNEQFF. Written as DNA, the CDR3 is TGTGCCAGCAGCTTCGGAGCGGGAGGAGACAATGAGCAGTTCTTC. Full variable domain (rest looked up from reference TRBV7-9 and TRBJ2-1): DTGVSQNPRHKITKRGQNVTFRCDPISEHNRLYWYRQTLGQGPEFLTYFQNEAQLEKSRLLSDRFSAERPKGSFSTLEIQRTEQGDSAMYLCASSFGAGGDNEQFFGPGTRLTVL.

This clone showed up just once. This chain connects TRBV18 to TRBJ1-3, with D hard to call. The CDR3 extends over 13 amino acids. Germline CDR1 and CDR2: KGHSH and LQKENI. With 3 bases removed from V and 6 bases from J, the gap between germline ends came to 9 bases. This CDR3 is CASSPGDINTIYF. The DNA for the CDR3 is TGTGCCAGCTCACCGGGAGACATAAACACCATATATTTT. The full variable domain, rest sourced from reference TRBV18 and TRBJ1-3, is NAGVMQNPRHLVRRRGQEARLRCSPMKGHSHVYWYRQLPEEGLKFMVYLQKENIIDESGMPKERFSAEFPKEGPSILRIQQVVRGDSAAYFCASSPGDINTIYFGEGSWLTVV.

The chain is built from TRBV28 and TRBJ1-2, with no clear D. Germline CDR1 reads MDHEN; CDR2 reads SYDVKM. This CDR3 has 14 amino acids. V was cut by 5 bases and J by 0 bases, with 10 bases left in between. CDR3 protein: CASSTPSANYGYTF. CDR3 DNA sequence: TGTGCCAGCAGTACTCCTTCTGCTAACTATGGCTACACCTTC.

A note on this clone: The sample carries other DNA sequences with the same CDR3. The chain couples TRBV28 to TRBJ1-2; D call uncertain. Trimming shortened V by 3 bases and J by 0 bases, and 5 bases separated the two germline ends. CDR1 is MDHEN, CDR2 SYDVKM, per germline. This CDR3 region has 13 residues. The CDR3 bases are TGTGCCAGCAGTTTTGGCGCTAACTATGGCTACACCTTC. It translates to CASSFGANYGYTF.

The V and J genes are TRBV7-6 and TRBJ1-1; D is possibly TRBD1 (5 bases). Germline CDR1 SGHVS, CDR2 FNYEAQ. The CDR3 consists of 15 residues. V shed 5 bases and J shed 4 bases, with 17 bases lying between them. The CDR3 region has the DNA TGTGCCAGCAGCACACAGACAGTCCCAGGCACTGAAGCTTTCTTT. Translated, it gives CASSTQTVPGTEAFF.

CDR3 sequence reads: CASSDSGRHTDTQYF. The CDR3 DNA reads TGTGCCAGCAGTGATAGCGGGAGACACACAGATACGCAGTATTTT. This chain joins TRBV25-1 and TRBJ2-3; 9 bases align to TRBD2. Germline V lookup: CDR1 MGHDK, CDR2 SYGVNS. The trim removed 3 bases at V and 2 bases at J, leaving 3 bases unmatched. This CDR3 comprises 15 residues.

This clone was counted only a few times. Other nucleotide sequences in the sample specify the same CDR3. The V gene is TRBV7-3, the J gene TRBJ2-1; D is unclear. V was cut by 5 bases and J by 0 bases, with 11 bases left in between. Germline V lookup: CDR1 SGHTA, CDR2 FQGTGA. The CDR3 totals 15 residues. CDR3 protein: CASSPSSGSYNEQFF. The CDR3 DNA follows: TGTGCCAGCAGCCCCTCGTCGGGCTCCTACAATGAGCAGTTCTTC.

The gene calls are TRBV5-1 and TRBJ2-1, with a possible D match to TRBD1 (5 bases). The germline V gene encodes CDR1 SGHRS and CDR2 YFSETQ. The CDR3 runs 14 residues. The V and J ends lost 4 bases and 1 base respectively, with 9 bases between them. The chain's CDR3 is CASSQGRSYNEQFF. In nucleotides, the CDR3 is TGCGCCAGCAGCCAGGGCAGGTCCTACAATGAGCAGTTCTTC. The variable domain in full, with the rest retrieved from reference TRBV5-1 and TRBJ2-1, is KAGVTQTPRYLIKTRGQQVTLSCSPISGHRSVSWYQQTPGQGLQFLFEYFSETQRNKGNFPGRFSGRQFSNSRSEMNVSTLELGDSALYLCASSQGRSYNEQFFGPGTRLTVL.

The chain has TRBV28 and TRBJ1-2, with D unclear. V lost 11 bases and J lost 6, with 4 bases in between. CDR1 is MDHEN and CDR2 is SYDVKM in the germline V gene. The CDR3 is made up of 8 amino acids. This CDR3 is CAVHGYTF. The CDR3, as DNA: TGTGCCGTTCATGGCTACACCTTC.

The genes are TRBV9 and TRBJ2-5; D unresolved. Germline CDR1 and CDR2: SGDLS and YYNGEE. The length of the CDR3 is 14 residues. V was clipped by 5 bases and J by 5 bases, with 16 bases between them. CDR3 residues: CASSAAKARETQYF. CDR3 nucleotide sequence: TGTGCCAGCAGTGCTGCGAAGGCACGGGAGACCCAGTACTTC.